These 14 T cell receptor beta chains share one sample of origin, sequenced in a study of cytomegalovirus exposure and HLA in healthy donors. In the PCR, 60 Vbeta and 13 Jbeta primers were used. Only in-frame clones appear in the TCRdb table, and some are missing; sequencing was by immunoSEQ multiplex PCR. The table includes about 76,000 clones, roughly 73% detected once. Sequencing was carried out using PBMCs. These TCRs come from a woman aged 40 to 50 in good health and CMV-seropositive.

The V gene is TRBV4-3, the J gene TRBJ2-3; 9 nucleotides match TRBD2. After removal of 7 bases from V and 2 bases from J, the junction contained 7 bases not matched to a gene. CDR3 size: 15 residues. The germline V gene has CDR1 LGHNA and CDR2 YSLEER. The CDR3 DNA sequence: TGCGCCAGCACCCGGACTAGCGCACACACAGATACGCAGTATTTT. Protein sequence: CASTRTSAHTDTQYF.

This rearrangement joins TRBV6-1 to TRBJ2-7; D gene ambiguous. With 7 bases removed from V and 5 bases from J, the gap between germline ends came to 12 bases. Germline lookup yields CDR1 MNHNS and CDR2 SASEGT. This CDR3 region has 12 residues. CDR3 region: CASIIRQDEQYF. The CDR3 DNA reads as TGTGCCAGCATAATTCGTCAGGACGAGCAGTACTTC.

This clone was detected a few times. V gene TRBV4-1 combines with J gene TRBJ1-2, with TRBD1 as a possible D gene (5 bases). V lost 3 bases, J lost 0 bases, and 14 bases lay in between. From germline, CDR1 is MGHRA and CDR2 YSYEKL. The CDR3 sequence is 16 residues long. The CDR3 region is CASSQLRDFANYGYTF. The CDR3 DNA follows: TGCGCCAGCAGCCAGCTCCGGGACTTCGCTAACTATGGCTACACCTTC.

The CDR3 here is CASSQGLGREASSTDTQYF. The DNA of the CDR3 is TGCGCCAGCAGCCAAGGACTAGGTAGGGAAGCATCTAGCACAGATACGCAGTATTTT. The J gene is TRBJ2-3, the V gene TRBV4-1; D perhaps matches TRBD2 (6 bases). CDR1 is MGHRA, CDR2 YSYEKL, per germline. CDR3 length: 19 amino acids. V was pared by 1 base and J by 0 bases, with 20 bases between.

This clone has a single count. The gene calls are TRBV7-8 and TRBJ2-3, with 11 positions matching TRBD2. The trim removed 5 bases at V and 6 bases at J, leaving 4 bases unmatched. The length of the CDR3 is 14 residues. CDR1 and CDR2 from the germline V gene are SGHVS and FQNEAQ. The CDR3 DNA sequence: TGTGCCAGCAGCACTAGCGGGGGACGGGATACGCAGTATTTT. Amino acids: CASSTSGGRDTQYF.

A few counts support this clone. The CDR3 sequence: CASSSGSRLLQPQHF. The CDR3 DNA is TGTGCCAGCAGTTCCGGGAGCCGATTACTCCAGCCCCAGCATTTT. The V gene is TRBV5-8, the J gene TRBJ1-5; no clear D. Trimming shortened V by 5 bases and J by 7 bases, and 19 bases separated the two germline ends. This CDR3 is 15 amino acids long. Germline lookup yields CDR1 SGHTS and CDR2 YDEGEE.

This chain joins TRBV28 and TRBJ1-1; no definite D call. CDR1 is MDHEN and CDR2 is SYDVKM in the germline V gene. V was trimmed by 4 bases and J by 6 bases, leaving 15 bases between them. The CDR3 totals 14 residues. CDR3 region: CASSYHSGESEAFF. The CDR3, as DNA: TGTGCCAGCAGTTATCATTCCGGAGAATCTGAAGCTTTCTTT.

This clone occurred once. The CDR3 DNA sequence: TGTGCCAGCAGTGAACCGGGACAGTCCCAAATTTGGGCTTTCTTT. It is translated as CASSEPGQSQIWAFF. The rearrangement uses TRBV6-1 and TRBJ1-1; 7 bases agree with TRBD1. The germline CDR1 and CDR2 sequences are MNHNS and SASEGT. V dropped 2 bases and J dropped 11; count of bases not matched to a gene: 14. The CDR3 extends over 15 amino acids.

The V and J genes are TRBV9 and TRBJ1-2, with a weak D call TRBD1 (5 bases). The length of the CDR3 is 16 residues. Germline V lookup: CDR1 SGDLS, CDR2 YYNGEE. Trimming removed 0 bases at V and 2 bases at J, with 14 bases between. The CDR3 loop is CASSVVSGRGNYGYTF. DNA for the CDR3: TGTGCCAGCAGCGTAGTTTCTGGGAGGGGAAACTATGGCTACACCTTC.

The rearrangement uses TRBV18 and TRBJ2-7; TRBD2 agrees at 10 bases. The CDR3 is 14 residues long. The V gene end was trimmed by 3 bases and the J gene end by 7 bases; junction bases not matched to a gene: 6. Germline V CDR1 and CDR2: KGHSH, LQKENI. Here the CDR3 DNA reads TGTGCCAGCTCACCGACTCGGACTAGCGGAGAGCAGTACTTC. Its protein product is CASSPTRTSGEQYF.

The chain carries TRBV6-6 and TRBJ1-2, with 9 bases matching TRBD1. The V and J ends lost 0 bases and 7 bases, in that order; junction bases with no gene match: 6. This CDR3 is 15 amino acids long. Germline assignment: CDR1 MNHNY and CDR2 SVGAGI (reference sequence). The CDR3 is CASSYSGTGKRGYTF. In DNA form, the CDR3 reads TGTGCCAGCAGTTACTCCGGGACAGGGAAGCGTGGCTACACCTTC.

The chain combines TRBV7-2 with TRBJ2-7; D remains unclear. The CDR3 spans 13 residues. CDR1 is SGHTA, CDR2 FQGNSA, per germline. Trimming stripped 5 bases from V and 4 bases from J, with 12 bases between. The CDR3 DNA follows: TGTGCCAGCAGCCTTCAAACAAGTTACGAGCAGTACTTC. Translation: CASSLQTSYEQYF.

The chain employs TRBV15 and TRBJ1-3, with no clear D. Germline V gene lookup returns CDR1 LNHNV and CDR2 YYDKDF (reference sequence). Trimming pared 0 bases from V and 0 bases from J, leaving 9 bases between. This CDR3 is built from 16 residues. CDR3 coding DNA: TGTGCCACCAGCAGAGAAGTGGGGAGCTCTGGAAACACCATATATTTT. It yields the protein CATSREVGSSGNTIYF.

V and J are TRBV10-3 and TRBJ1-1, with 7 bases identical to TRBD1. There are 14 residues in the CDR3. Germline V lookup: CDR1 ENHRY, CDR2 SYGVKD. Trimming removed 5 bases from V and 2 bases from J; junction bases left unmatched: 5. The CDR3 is CAISTGTANTEAFF. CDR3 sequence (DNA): TGTGCCATCAGTACCGGGACAGCCAACACTGAAGCTTTCTTT.